This TCR beta chain stems from a study of blood T cell repertoires in COVID-19. The wider study: Acute and convalescent COVID-19 specimens originated in the United States, Italy and Spain. T cells, B-cell-depleted T cells, or PBMCs supplied cDNA or gDNA.

In the original processing: For nucleated cells, counts were estimated from reference gene primer amplification. Some clones are missing from TCRdb's copy, which holds only in-frame ones; the method was immunoSEQ multiplex PCR. V and J calls and clone size are given by that table; D and trimming were obtained from the DNA. The sample has fewer than 100,000 clones; around 87% are singletons. J lost 6 bases, V lost 1 base, and 11 bases had no gene match. CDR1 SGHTA and CDR2 FQGNSA come from the germline V gene. This CDR3 has 17 amino acids. The V and J genes are TRBV7-2 and TRBJ2-4, with 8 nucleotides matching TRBD2. The TCR sequence derives from a human donor with acute or convalescent COVID-19. The donor label of this sample is uncertain. The sequencing sample was made of peripheral blood. The CDR3 DNA sequence: TGTGCCAGCAGCTTAGTGCCGGGACTAGGGGGGCGAAACATTCAGTACTTC. Protein sequence: CASSLVPGLGGRNIQYF.